Presented here are 4 T cell receptor beta chains from one specimen sequenced in a study of shared clonotypes between healthy human individuals. Naive-designated CD8 cells lacked CD45RO, were positively enriched for CCR7, and omitted terminally differentiated effector memory CD45RA+ cells. The data were produced by immunoSEQ multiplex PCR, yet TCRdb's version contains in-frame clones alone and is incomplete. This table has hundreds of thousands of clones, around 92% appearing once. Material: naive CD8+ T cells sorted from blood. The source of these receptors is a man aged 30 to 45 in good health.

The sample holds many counts of this clone. The rearrangement links TRBV7-9 to TRBJ1-3; D is uncertain. The CDR3 extends over 12 amino acids. The ends were cut back, 7 bases at V and 4 bases at J, with 8 bases in the middle. Germline V gene sequence: CDR1 SEHNR, CDR2 FQNEAQ (reference sequence). Here the CDR3 reads CASIGEGNTIYF. The CDR3 coding sequence is TGTGCCAGCATTGGGGAGGGAAACACCATATATTTT.

The chain joins TRBV5-5 to TRBJ1-2; 10 nucleotides align to TRBD1. V shed 3 bases and J 8 bases; nucleotides not matched to a gene: 19. CDR1 and CDR2 from the germline V gene are SGHKS and YYEKEE (reference sequence). The CDR3 runs 18 residues. The CDR3 loop is CASSSRFWTGGQTNGYTF. The CDR3 nucleotides are TGTGCCAGCAGCTCGAGATTTTGGACAGGGGGTCAAACGAACGGCTACACCTTC.

The V gene is TRBV7-2, the J gene TRBJ2-1, with D uncertain. Trimming removed 4 bases from V and 9 bases from J, with 10 bases in between. The V gene's germline CDR1 is SGHTA and CDR2 FQGNSA. This CDR3 region has 12 residues. CDR3 sequence: CASSSKFGEQFF. The CDR3 coding sequence is TGTGCCAGCAGCTCAAAGTTTGGTGAGCAGTTCTTC.

The chain has TRBV29-1 and TRBJ2-7; 9 bases align to TRBD2. V lost 8 bases and J lost 0; bases outside the gene matches: 8. This CDR3 has 14 residues. Per the germline V gene, CDR1 is SQVTM and CDR2 is ANQGSEA. The CDR3 loop reads CSIGSGRPSYEQYF. For the CDR3, the DNA is TGCAGCATAGGGAGCGGGAGGCCCTCCTACGAGCAGTACTTC.